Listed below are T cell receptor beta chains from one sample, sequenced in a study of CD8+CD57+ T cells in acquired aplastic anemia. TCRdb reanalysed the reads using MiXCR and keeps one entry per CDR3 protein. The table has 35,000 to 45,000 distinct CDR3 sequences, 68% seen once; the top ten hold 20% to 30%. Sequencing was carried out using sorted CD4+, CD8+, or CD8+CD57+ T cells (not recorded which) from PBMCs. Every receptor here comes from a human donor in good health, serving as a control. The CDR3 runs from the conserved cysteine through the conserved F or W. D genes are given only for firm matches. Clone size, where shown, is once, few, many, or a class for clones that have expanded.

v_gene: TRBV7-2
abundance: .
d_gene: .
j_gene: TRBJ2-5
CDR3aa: CASSLWQGETQYF
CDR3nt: TGTGCCAGCAGCTTGTGGCAGGGAGAGACCCAGTACTTC

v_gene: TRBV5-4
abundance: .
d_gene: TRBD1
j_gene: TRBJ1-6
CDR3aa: CASSLGTGISYNSPLHF
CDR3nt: TGTGCCAGCAGCTTGGGGACAGGGATCTCCTATAATTCACCCCTCCACTTT

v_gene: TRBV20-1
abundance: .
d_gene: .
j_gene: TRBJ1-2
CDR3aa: CSARGRGQNYGYTF
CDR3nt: TGCAGTGCTAGAGGGCGTGGACAGAACTATGGCTACACCTTC

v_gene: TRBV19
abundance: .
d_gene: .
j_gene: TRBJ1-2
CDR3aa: CASSPLGSPPDTF
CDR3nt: TGTGCCAGTAGCCCACTGGGCAGCCCTCCGGATACCTTC

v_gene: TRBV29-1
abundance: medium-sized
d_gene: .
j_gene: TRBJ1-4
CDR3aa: CSVSPRENEKLFF
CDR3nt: TGCAGCGTTTCCCCCAGGGAGAATGAAAAACTGTTTTTT

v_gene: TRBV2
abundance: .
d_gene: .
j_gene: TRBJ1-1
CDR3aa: CASRVLDTEAFF
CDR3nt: TGTGCCAGCAGGGTATTAGACACTGAAGCTTTCTTT

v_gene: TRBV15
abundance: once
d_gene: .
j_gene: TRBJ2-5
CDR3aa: CATSRINRVGETQYF
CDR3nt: TGTGCCACCAGCAGAATAAACAGGGTGGGGGAGACCCAGTACTTC

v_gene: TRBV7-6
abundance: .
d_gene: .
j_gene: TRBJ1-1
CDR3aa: CASRLEGTGDWGTEAFF
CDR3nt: TGTGCCAGCCGCTTAGAGGGGACGGGGGACTGGGGCACTGAAGCTTTCTTT

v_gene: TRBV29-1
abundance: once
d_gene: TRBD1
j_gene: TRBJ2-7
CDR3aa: CSVRTTGGTYEQYF
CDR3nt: TGCAGCGTCCGGACGACAGGGGGGACCTACGAGCAGTACTTC

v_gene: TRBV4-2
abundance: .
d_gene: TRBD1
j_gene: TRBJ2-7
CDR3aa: CASIQELLGTGTYEQYF
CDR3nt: TGTGCCAGCATCCAAGAACTCCTCGGGACAGGGACGTACGAGCAGTACTTC

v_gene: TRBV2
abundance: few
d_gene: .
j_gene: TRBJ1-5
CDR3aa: CASSLRGGNQPQHF
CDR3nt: TGTGCCAGCAGTTTGAGGGGAGGCAATCAGCCCCAGCATTTT

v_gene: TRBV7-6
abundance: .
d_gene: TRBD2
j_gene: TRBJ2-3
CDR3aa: CASSLEASGGATDTQYF
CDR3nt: TGTGCCAGCAGCTTAGAGGCTAGCGGGGGGGCCACAGATACGCAGTATTTT

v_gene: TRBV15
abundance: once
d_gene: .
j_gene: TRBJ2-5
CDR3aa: CATSRDTVAETQYF
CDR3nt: TGTGCCACCAGCAGAGATACGGTAGCAGAGACCCAGTACTTC

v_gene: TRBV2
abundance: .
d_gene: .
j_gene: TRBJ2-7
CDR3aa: CASSEKGYPGYF
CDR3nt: TGTGCCAGCAGTGAAAAGGGGTATCCGGGGTACTTC

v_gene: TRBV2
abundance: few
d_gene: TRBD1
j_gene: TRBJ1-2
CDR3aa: CAKTTGEYGYTF
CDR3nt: TGTGCTAAGACAACAGGGGAGTATGGCTACACCTTC

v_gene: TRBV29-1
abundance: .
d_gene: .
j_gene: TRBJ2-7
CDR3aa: CSVEERGYEQYF
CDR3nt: TGCAGCGTTGAAGAGCGGGGCTACGAGCAGTACTTC

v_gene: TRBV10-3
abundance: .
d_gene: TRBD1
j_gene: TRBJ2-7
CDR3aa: CAIRIGTGDSYEQYF
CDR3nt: TGTGCCATCAGGATCGGGACAGGGGACTCCTACGAGCAGTACTTC

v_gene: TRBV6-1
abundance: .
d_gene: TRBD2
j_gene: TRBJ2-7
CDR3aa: CATTTSSYEQYF
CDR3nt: TGTGCCACCACGACTAGCAGCTACGAGCAGTACTTC

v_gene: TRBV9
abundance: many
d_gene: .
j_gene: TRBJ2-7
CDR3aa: CASSVGWQLYEQYF
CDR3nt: TGTGCCAGCAGCGTAGGCTGGCAGCTCTACGAGCAGTACTTC

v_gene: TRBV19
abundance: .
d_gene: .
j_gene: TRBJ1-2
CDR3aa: CASRQERGYTF
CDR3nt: TGTGCCAGTCGACAGGAGAGAGGCTACACCTTC

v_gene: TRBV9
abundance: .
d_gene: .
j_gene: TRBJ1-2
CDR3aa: CASSAYYGYTF
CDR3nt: TGTGCCAGCAGCGCATACTATGGCTACACCTTC

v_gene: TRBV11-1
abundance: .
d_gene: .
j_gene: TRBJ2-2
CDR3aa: CASSLAHGAGGTGELFF
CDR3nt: TGTGCCAGCAGCTTAGCTCATGGCGCAGGCGGTACCGGGGAGCTGTTTTTT

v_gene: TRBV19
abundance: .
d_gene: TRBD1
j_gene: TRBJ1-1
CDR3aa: CASTYPGQRNTEAFF
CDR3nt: TGTGCCAGTACCTATCCGGGACAGAGGAACACTGAAGCTTTCTTT

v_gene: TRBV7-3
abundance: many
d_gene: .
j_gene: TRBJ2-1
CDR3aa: CASSLNAGDRAGEQFF
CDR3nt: TGTGCCAGCAGCTTAAATGCGGGAGACAGGGCCGGCGAGCAGTTCTTC

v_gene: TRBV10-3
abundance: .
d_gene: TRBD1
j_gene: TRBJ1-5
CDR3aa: CAISPTGEYNQPQHF
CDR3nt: TGTGCCATCAGTCCGACAGGGGAGTATAATCAGCCCCAGCATTTT

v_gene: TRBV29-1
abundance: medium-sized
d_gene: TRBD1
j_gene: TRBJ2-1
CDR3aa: CSVESGTAYNEQFF
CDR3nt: TGCAGCGTTGAATCTGGGACAGCCTACAATGAGCAGTTCTTC

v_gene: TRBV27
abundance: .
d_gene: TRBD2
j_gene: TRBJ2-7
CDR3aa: CASSPRLAAAYEQYF
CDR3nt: TGTGCCAGCAGTCCGAGACTAGCGGCCGCCTACGAGCAGTACTTC

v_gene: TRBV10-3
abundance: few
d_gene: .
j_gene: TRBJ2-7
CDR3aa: CAIRELDKPYEQYF
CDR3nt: TGTGCCATCAGGGAGCTGGACAAGCCCTACGAGCAGTACTTC

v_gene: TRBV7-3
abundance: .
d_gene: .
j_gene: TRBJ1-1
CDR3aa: CASSATGPSAEAFF
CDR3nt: TGTGCCAGCAGCGCTACAGGGCCCAGCGCTGAAGCTTTCTTT

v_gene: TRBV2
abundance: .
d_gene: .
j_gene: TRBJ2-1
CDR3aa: CASDSSSYNEQFF
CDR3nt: TGTGCCAGCGACTCTAGCTCCTACAATGAGCAGTTCTTC

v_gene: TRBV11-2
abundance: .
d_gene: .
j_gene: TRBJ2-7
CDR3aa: CASSLDGGQRAYEQYF
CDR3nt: TGTGCCAGCAGCTTAGACGGGGGGCAGAGGGCCTACGAGCAGTACTTC

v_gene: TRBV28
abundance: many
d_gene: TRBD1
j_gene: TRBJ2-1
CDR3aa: CASSLQPTGINSYNEQFF
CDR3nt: TGTGCCAGCAGTCTCCAACCGACAGGGATTAATTCCTACAATGAGCAGTTCTTC

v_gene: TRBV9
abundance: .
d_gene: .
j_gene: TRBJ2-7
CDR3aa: CASSVVGQTYEQYF
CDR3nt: TGTGCCAGCAGCGTAGTGGGACAAACCTACGAGCAGTACTTC

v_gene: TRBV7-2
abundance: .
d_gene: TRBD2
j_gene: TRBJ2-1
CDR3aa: CASRLAGAYNEQFF
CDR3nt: TGTGCCAGCAGGCTAGCGGGGGCATACAATGAGCAGTTCTTC

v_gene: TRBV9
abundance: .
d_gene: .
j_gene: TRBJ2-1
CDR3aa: CASSVGVNMRGQFF
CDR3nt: TGTGCCAGCAGCGTAGGCGTGAATATGCGCGGGCAGTTCTTC

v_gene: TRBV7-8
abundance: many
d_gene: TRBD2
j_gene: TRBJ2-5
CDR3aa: CASSLGAGVWETQYF
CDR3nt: TGTGCCAGCAGCTTAGGAGCGGGGGTCTGGGAGACCCAGTACTTC

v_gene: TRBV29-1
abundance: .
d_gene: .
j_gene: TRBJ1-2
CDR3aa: CSVRLVAQDGYTF
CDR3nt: TGCAGCGTCCGGCTCGTAGCGCAGGATGGCTACACCTTC

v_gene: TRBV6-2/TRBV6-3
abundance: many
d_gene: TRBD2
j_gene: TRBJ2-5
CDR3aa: CASSLLWALSAGGWETQYF
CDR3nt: TGTGCCAGCAGTTTACTGTGGGCCCTCTCGGCGGGGGGATGGGAGACCCAGTACTTC

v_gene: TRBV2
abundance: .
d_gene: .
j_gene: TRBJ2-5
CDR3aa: CASSEAEAQETQYF
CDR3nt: TGTGCCAGCAGTGAAGCGGAGGCGCAAGAGACCCAGTACTTC

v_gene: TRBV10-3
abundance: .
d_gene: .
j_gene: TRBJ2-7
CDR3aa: CAIRQTYEQYF
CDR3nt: TGTGCCATCAGACAGACCTACGAGCAGTACTTC

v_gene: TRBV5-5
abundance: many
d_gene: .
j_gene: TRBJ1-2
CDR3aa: CASSLSVTSPRNYGYTF
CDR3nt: TGTGCCAGCAGCCTGAGTGTGACCTCGCCCCGTAACTATGGCTACACCTTC

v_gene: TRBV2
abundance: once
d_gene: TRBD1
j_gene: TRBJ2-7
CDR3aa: CASGGQGGQYF
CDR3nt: TGTGCCAGCGGAGGACAGGGAGGGCAGTACTTC

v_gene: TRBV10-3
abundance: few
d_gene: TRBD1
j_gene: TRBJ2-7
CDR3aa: CATGQGAGEQYF
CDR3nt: TGTGCCACGGGACAGGGGGCGGGCGAGCAGTACTTC

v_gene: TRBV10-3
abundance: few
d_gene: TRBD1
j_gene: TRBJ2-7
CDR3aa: CAIMGGTGGYEQYF
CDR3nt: TGTGCCATCATGGGCGGGACAGGGGGATACGAGCAGTACTTC

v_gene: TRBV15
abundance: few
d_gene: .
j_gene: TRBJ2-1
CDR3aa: CATSRAFLPTEYNEQFF
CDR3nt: TGTGCCACCAGCAGGGCCTTTCTACCAACAGAATACAATGAGCAGTTCTTC

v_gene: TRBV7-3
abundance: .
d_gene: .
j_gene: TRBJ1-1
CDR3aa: CASSWSRGTEAFF
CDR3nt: TGTGCCAGCAGCTGGTCGAGGGGGACTGAAGCTTTCTTT

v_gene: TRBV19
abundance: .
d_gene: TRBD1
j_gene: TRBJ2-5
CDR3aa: CASCATGERQETQYF
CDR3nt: TGTGCCAGTTGCGCGACAGGGGAGAGGCAAGAGACCCAGTACTTC

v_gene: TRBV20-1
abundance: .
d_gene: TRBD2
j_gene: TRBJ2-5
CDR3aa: CSARPTAGLAGEVRETQYF
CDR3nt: TGCAGTGCTAGGCCTACCGCCGGACTAGCGGGAGAAGTGAGAGAGACCCAGTACTTC

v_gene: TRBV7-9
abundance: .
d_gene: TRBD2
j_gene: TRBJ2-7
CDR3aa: CASSFRTGGTFEQYF
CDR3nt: TGTGCCAGCAGCTTCCGGACGGGAGGAACTTTCGAGCAGTACTTC

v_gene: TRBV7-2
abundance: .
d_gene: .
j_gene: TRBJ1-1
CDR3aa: CASSFRRGTEAFF
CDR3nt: TGTGCCAGCAGCTTCCGACGGGGCACTGAAGCTTTCTTT

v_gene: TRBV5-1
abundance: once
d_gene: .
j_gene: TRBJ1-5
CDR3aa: CASSPQPGQPQHF
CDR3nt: TGCGCCAGCAGCCCCCAACCTGGCCAGCCCCAGCATTTT

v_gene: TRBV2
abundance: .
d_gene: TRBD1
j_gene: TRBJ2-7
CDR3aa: CASRGTGRTYEQYF
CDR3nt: TGTGCCAGCAGGGGGACAGGGAGGACCTACGAGCAGTACTTC

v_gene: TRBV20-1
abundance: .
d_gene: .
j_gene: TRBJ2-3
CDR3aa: CSVGQPSADTQYF
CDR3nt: TGCAGTGTCGGGCAGCCCTCGGCAGATACGCAGTATTTT

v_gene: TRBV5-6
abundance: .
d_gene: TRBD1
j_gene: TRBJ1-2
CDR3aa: CASSLAMTGTYGYTF
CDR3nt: TGTGCCAGCAGCTTGGCCATGACAGGGACCTATGGCTACACCTTC

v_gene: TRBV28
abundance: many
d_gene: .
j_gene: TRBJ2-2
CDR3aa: CASSPSPEVGELFF
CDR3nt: TGTGCCAGCAGTCCTTCCCCGGAGGTCGGGGAGCTGTTTTTT

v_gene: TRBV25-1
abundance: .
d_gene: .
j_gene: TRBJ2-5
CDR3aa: CASSEYGAPETQYF
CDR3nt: TGTGCCAGCAGTGAATATGGAGCCCCCGAGACCCAGTACTTC

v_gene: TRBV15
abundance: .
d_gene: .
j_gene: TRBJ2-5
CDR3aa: CATSRDAWTGETQYF
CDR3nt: TGTGCCACCAGCAGGGACGCATGGACGGGTGAGACCCAGTACTTC

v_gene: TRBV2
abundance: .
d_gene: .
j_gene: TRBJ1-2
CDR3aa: CASSEGLSYTF
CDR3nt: TGTGCCAGCAGTGAAGGGTTGAGCTACACCTTC

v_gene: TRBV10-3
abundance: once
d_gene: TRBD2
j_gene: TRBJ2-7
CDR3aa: CAISAKRGGSYEQYF
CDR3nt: TGTGCCATCAGTGCTAAGCGGGGGGGCTCCTACGAGCAGTACTTC